Presented here are 17 T cell receptor beta chains from one specimen sequenced in a study of post-analysis software for immune sequencing data. Study-wide findings and caveats: Roughly 5 TRBV segments occurring more often in patients than controls included TRBV5-6, TRBV5-1 and TRBV20-1.

Unique molecular identifiers were built into the TCR beta cDNA libraries. TCRdb reanalysed the PCR reads using MiXCR and keeps one entry per CDR3 protein. The sample lists roughly 650,000 distinct CDR3 sequences, 55% to 60% occurring once. The antigens for these receptors are not known. The sample taken for sequencing was blood. The origin of the receptors is a girl aged 2 to 10 with multiple sclerosis.

In its sample, this clonotype was seen once. J is TRBJ2-1 and V is TRBV5-5; 9 nucleotides align to TRBD2. The V and J ends lost 3 bases and 2 bases, in that order; junction bases with no gene match: 6. The CDR3 sequence is 16 residues long. Per germline, CDR1 SGHKS and CDR2 YYEKEE (reference sequence). The CDR3 region is CASSSGLAPTYNEQFF. The CDR3 DNA follows: TGTGCCAGCAGCTCCGGACTAGCGCCTACCTACAATGAGCAGTTCTTC.

The chain is built from TRBV28 and TRBJ2-7; the D is unclear. V was shortened by 6 bases and J by 4 bases, with 16 bases between the two germline ends. This CDR3 is 14 amino acids long. In germline, CDR1 is MDHEN, CDR2 SYDVKM. CDR3 sequence: CASSPKDRLYEQYF. CDR3 bases: TGTGCCAGCAGCCCGAAAGACCGGTTATACGAGCAGTACTTC.

The V gene is TRBV7-9, the J gene TRBJ1-2; a possible D gene is TRBD1 (5 bases). The ends were cut back, 4 bases at V and 4 bases at J, with 16 bases in the middle. CDR1 and CDR2 (germline): SEHNR, FQNEAQ (reference sequence). CDR3 length: 15 residues. The CDR3 protein is CASSWGGGTGYGYTF. The CDR3 region has the DNA TGTGCCAGCAGCTGGGGTGGGGGGACCGGCTATGGCTACACCTTC.

The chain joins TRBV20-1 to TRBJ2-1; TRBD2 matches at 9 bases. The junction had 8 bases not matched to a gene; V was cut back by 5 bases and J by 0 bases. This CDR3 is built from 16 residues. CDR1 and CDR2 (germline): DFQATT, SNEGSKA (reference sequence). CDR3 amino acids: CSARPRLADSYNEQFF. In DNA, the CDR3 is TGCAGTGCTCGCCCCAGACTAGCGGACTCCTACAATGAGCAGTTCTTC.

The chain has TRBV4-2 and TRBJ2-3, with TRBD1 matching 7 bases. The germline V gene has CDR1 LGHNA and CDR2 YNFKEQ. The CDR3 length is 18 residues. Trimming took 0 bases from V and 3 from J; bases not matched to a gene: 12. This CDR3 reads CASSQDWWAGGRTDTQYF. The DNA of the CDR3 is TGTGCCAGCAGCCAAGATTGGTGGGCAGGGGGTAGGACAGATACGCAGTATTTT.

J is TRBJ2-3 and V is TRBV6-1, with 7 bases aligning to TRBD2. Germline lookup yields CDR1 MNHNS and CDR2 SASEGT. The junction had 9 bases not matched to a gene; V was cut back by 4 bases and J by 2 bases. CDR3 length equals 16 residues. CDR3: CASSVSSGAPTDTQYF. CDR3 in DNA: TGTGCCAGCAGTGTGTCCAGCGGGGCCCCCACAGATACGCAGTATTTT.

J is TRBJ1-2 and V is TRBV21-1. TRBV21-1 is a pseudogene. The CDR3 covers 12 residues. CDR3 nucleotides: TGTGCCAGTAGGGAGACTAACTATGGCTACACCTTC. Its translation is CASRETNYGYTF.

The CDR3: CASSHITWAPTYEQYF. The CDR3 bases are TGCGCCAGCAGCCACATAACTTGGGCCCCGACCTACGAGCAGTACTTC. The chain couples TRBV4-1 to TRBJ2-7; D remains unclear. V lost 3 bases and J lost 2, with 17 bases in between. Germline V gene data show CDR1 as MGHRA and CDR2 as YSYEKL. This CDR3 spans 16 amino acids.

This clonotype was seen only once. The chain recombines TRBV6-2 or TRBV6-3 with TRBJ2-1, with 7 nucleotides matching TRBD2. This CDR3 spans 17 amino acids. The V gene's germline CDR1 is MNHEY and CDR2 SVGEGT. Losses at the gene ends were 7 bases for V and 3 bases for J; bases not matched to a gene: 15. This CDR3 reads CASKGGLRGLRYNEQFF. CDR3 in DNA: TGTGCCAGCAAGGGAGGCCTAAGGGGACTACGCTACAATGAGCAGTTCTTC.

The table lists this clonotype with a few counts. The chain uses TRBV20-1 and TRBJ1-1; D unclear. V was pared by 2 bases and J by 5 bases, with 6 bases between. The V gene's germline CDR1 is DFQATT and CDR2 SNEGSKA (reference sequence). CDR3 size: 11 residues. The CDR3 sequence is CSARFGTEAFF. The CDR3 coding sequence is TGCAGTGCTAGATTCGGGACTGAAGCTTTCTTT.

This sequence joins TRBV2 and TRBJ2-7; possibly TRBD2 for D (5 bases). CDR3 length: 14 amino acids. Per the germline V gene, CDR1 is SNHLY and CDR2 is FYNNEI. Trimming removed 1 base at V and 5 bases at J, with 12 bases between. In nucleotides, the CDR3 is TGTGCCAGCAGTGAAGGCGCGGAGGTTAACGAGCAGTACTTC. It codes for CASSEGAEVNEQYF.

This clonotype was observed a handful of times. This chain links TRBV29-1 with TRBJ1-4, with D perhaps matching TRBD1 (5 bases). Trimming pared 4 bases from V and 8 bases from J, leaving 17 bases between. CDR1 is SQVTM and CDR2 is ANQGSEA in the germline V gene. The CDR3 spans 14 residues. CDR3 amino acids: CSVAGGRSQEKLFF. In nucleotides, the CDR3 is TGCAGCGTTGCGGGGGGAAGGTCCCAGGAAAAACTGTTTTTT.

The chain recombines TRBV6-2 or TRBV6-3 with TRBJ2-5; TRBD2 agrees at 11 bases. V lost 6 bases and J lost 5; bases outside the gene matches: 5. The CDR3 is made up of 14 amino acids. Looked up from germline, CDR1 is MNHEY and CDR2 is SVGEGT. CDR3 in DNA: TGTGCCAGCAGAAGAAGACTAGCGGGGGAGACCCAGTACTTC. It encodes CASRRRLAGETQYF.

The V and J genes are TRBV14 and TRBJ1-2, with D possibly TRBD1 on 5 matching bases. V dropped 1 base and J dropped 7 bases, with 13 bases sitting between them. CDR1 is SGHDN, CDR2 FVKESK, per germline. The CDR3 extends over 14 amino acids. Here the CDR3 DNA reads TGTGCCAGCAGCCAAGTTTCGGGGGATAGTGGCTACACCTTC. This encodes CASSQVSGDSGYTF.

The genes are TRBV5-1 and TRBJ2-3; perhaps TRBD1 as D (6 bases). V dropped 4 bases and J dropped 6 bases, with 12 bases sitting between them. CDR3 length: 13 residues. Germline lookup yields CDR1 SGHRS and CDR2 YFSETQ. The CDR3 nucleotides read TGCGCCAGCAGCCAGGGGCAGGCGGATACGCAGTATTTT. Its protein product is CASSQGQADTQYF. The full variable domain, rest sourced from reference TRBV5-1 and TRBJ2-3, is KAGVTQTPRYLIKTRGQQVTLSCSPISGHRSVSWYQQTPGQGLQFLFEYFSETQRNKGNFPGRFSGRQFSNSRSEMNVSTLELGDSALYLCASSQGQADTQYFGPGTRLTVL.

The rearrangement links TRBV5-1 to TRBJ2-2; no clear D gene. V lost 3 bases to trimming and J lost 2 bases, with 5 bases between them. CDR3 size: 13 residues. Germline CDR1 is SGHRS and CDR2 is YFSETQ. The CDR3 DNA reads as TGCGCCAGCAGCTCTCTCAACACCGGGGAGCTGTTTTTT. Protein sequence: CASSSLNTGELFF.

CDR3 region: CASSFMGQRRDKQYF. As DNA, the CDR3 is TGCGCCAGCAGCTTCATGGGACAGAGGCGGGACAAGCAGTACTTC. The rearrangement links TRBV5-1 to TRBJ2-5; a weak D match, TRBD1 (7 bases). The germline CDR1 and CDR2 sequences are SGHRS and YFSETQ. V was cut by 2 bases and J by 11 bases, with 22 bases left in between. This CDR3 is 15 amino acids long. Together with reference TRBV5-1 and TRBJ2-5, the CDR3 gives the full variable domain: KAGVTQTPRYLIKTRGQQVTLSCSPISGHRSVSWYQQTPGQGLQFLFEYFSETQRNKGNFPGRFSGRQFSNSRSEMNVSTLELGDSALYLCASSFMGQRRDKQYFGPGTRLLVL.